One sample yielded the 15 T cell receptor beta chains listed below, sequenced in a study of T cells in Graves' hyperthyroidism and ophthalmopathy. Amplification of TCR beta CDR3 regions was performed using RNA transcripts as template. Researchers ran a first-round RT-PCR on the TCR CDR3 using the HTBI primer set. MiXCR, applied by TCRdb to the multiplex PCR reads, yields one record per CDR3 protein. Of 300,000 to 450,000 distinct CDR3 sequences listed, more than 15% are singletons. Sequenced material: blood. These receptors all stem from a woman younger than 35 with Graves' hyperthyroidism that later progressed to Graves' ophthalmopathy.

This chain uses TRBV20-1 with TRBJ2-3; 12 bases align to TRBD2. The CDR3 consists of 15 residues. Germline values: CDR1 DFQATT, CDR2 SNEGSKA (reference sequence). V gave up 2 bases and J gave up 4 bases; unmatched junction bases: 4. The CDR3 nucleotides are TGCAGTGCTAGATTGACTAGCGGGAGCCCAGATACGCAGTATTTT. This translates into CSARLTSGSPDTQYF.

J is TRBJ1-1 and V is TRBV4-1; TRBD1 matches at 9 bases. The CDR3 has 15 residues. V shed 3 bases and J 3 bases; nucleotides not matched to a gene: 5. Looked up from germline, CDR1 is MGHRA and CDR2 is YSYEKL. The CDR3 nucleotides read TGCGCCAGCAGCCATACAGGGGGCGCGGACACTGAAGCTTTCTTT. This encodes CASSHTGGADTEAFF.

This clonotype was found many times. This chain connects TRBV29-1 to TRBJ2-4; a weak D match, TRBD1 (6 bases). This CDR3 has 14 amino acids. With 6 bases removed from V and 1 base from J, the gap between germline ends came to 13 bases. Germline CDR1 is SQVTM and CDR2 is ANQGSEA. The CDR3 DNA follows: TGCAGCGTCGGACCTCAGGGGGCCAAAAACATTCAGTACTTC. Translating gives CSVGPQGAKNIQYF.

This clonotype was seen many times. V gene TRBV5-1 combines with J gene TRBJ2-7, with TRBD1 matching over 7 bases. Germline loops: CDR1 SGHRS, CDR2 YFSETQ. V gave up 4 bases and J gave up 5 bases; unmatched junction bases: 6. The CDR3 is 13 residues long. The CDR3 loop is CASSLPGTDEQYF. CDR3 DNA sequence: TGCGCCAGCAGCCTCCCCGGGACAGACGAGCAGTACTTC.

This clonotype was seen a handful of times. A read error may account for a junction end that differs from germline. J is TRBJ2-3 and V is TRBV2; 12 bases fit TRBD1. The CDR3 is 16 amino acids. Germline lookup yields CDR1 SNHLY and CDR2 FYNNEI. CDR3 in amino acids: CAGSFRDRGLADTQYF. The CDR3 DNA reads TGTGCCGGCAGTTTCCGGGACAGGGGGCTCGCAGATACGCAGTATTTT.

This clonotype showed up just a few times. The chain carries TRBV15 and TRBJ2-2; TRBD1 agrees at 7 bases. Unmatched junction bases numbered 6, after V lost 2 bases and J lost 0 bases. This CDR3 spans 17 amino acids. Germline V gene data show CDR1 as LNHNV and CDR2 as YYDKDF (reference sequence). The chain's CDR3 is CATSRPWGQTNTGELFF. CDR3 nucleotide sequence: TGTGCCACCAGCAGACCCTGGGGACAGACGAACACCGGGGAGCTGTTTTTT.

In its sample, this clonotype was seen many times. The rearrangement uses TRBV7-8 and TRBJ2-5; D not resolved. V was clipped by 1 base and J by 0 bases, with 6 bases between them. CDR1 is SGHVS and CDR2 is FQNEAQ in the germline V gene. The CDR3 is 14 residues long. The CDR3 reads CASSLEGYQETQYF. CDR3 DNA sequence: TGTGCCAGCAGCTTAGAAGGATACCAAGAGACCCAGTACTTC. Filled out from reference TRBV7-8 and TRBJ2-5, the complete variable domain reads GAGVSQSPRYKVAKRGQDVALRCDPISGHVSLFWYQQALGQGPEFLTYFQNEAQLDKSGLPSDRFFAERPEGSVSTLKIQRTQQEDSAVYLCASSLEGYQETQYFGPGTRLLVL.

This clonotype appeared many times. The chain is built from TRBV7-3 and TRBJ2-5; possible D gene TRBD1, 5 bases. Germline V gives CDR1 SGHTA, CDR2 FQGTGA. CDR3 length: 15 amino acids. Trimming cost V 2 bases and J 2 bases, with 12 bases left between them. This CDR3 reads CASSLGHLGQETQYF. The CDR3 nucleotides are TGTGCCAGCAGCTTAGGACACCTGGGTCAAGAGACCCAGTACTTC.

This clonotype was seen ten or more times. The chain employs TRBV6-2 or TRBV6-3 and TRBJ2-5, with D possibly matching TRBD2 (6 bases). Germline-derived CDR1 and CDR2 are MNHEY and SVGEGT. Deletions cut 9 bases from V and 1 base from J, with 12 bases between. The CDR3 covers 13 residues. In nucleotides, the CDR3 is TGTGCCAGTCGTGGAGGGCTCCAAGAGACCCAGTACTTC. Amino acids: CASRGGLQETQYF.

This clonotype was seen a few times. This clone may be a read error of a much larger clone one base away. The chain joins TRBV11-2 to TRBJ2-1, with 9 bases matching TRBD2. From germline, CDR1 is SGHAT and CDR2 FQNNGV. The CDR3 extends over 18 amino acids. Germline trimming cut 4 bases from V and 2 bases from J; bases unmatched to any gene: 12. The CDR3 is CASSSQGLAGDAYNEQFF. In DNA form, the CDR3 reads TGTGCCAGCAGCTCCCAAGGCTTAGCGGGAGATGCCTACAATGAGCAGTTCTTC.

This clonotype was recorded many times. The V call is TRBV12-3 or TRBV12-4, the J call TRBJ2-2, with a weak D call TRBD1 (5 bases). V was pared by 5 bases and J by 7 bases, with 11 bases between. CDR3 length: 13 residues. The CDR3 DNA reads as TGTGCCAGCAGTCCTGGACACGGCGGGGAGCTGTTTTTT. It translates to CASSPGHGGELFF.

This clonotype has at least ten counts. The J gene is TRBJ2-1, the V gene TRBV28; D not certain. Trimming shortened V by 3 bases and J by 7 bases, and 7 bases separated the two germline ends. CDR1 and CDR2 (germline): MDHEN, SYDVKM. The length of the CDR3 is 12 residues. The CDR3 nucleotides are TGTGCCAGCAGTTTGTTCGGAAATGAGCAGTTCTTC. Translating gives CASSLFGNEQFF. Drawing the rest from reference TRBV28 and TRBJ2-1, the complete variable domain is DVKVTQSSRYLVKRTGEKVFLECVQDMDHENMFWYRQDPGLGLRLIYFSYDVKMKEKGDIPEGYSVSREKKERFSLILESASTNQTSMYLCASSLFGNEQFFGPGTRLTVL.

The V and J genes are TRBV9 and TRBJ2-7; 10 bases align to TRBD1. The CDR3 runs 15 residues. The V gene's germline CDR1 is SGDLS and CDR2 YYNGEE. The V gene end was trimmed by 3 bases and the J gene end by 5 bases; junction bases not matched to a gene: 8. Here the CDR3 reads CASSETGGFFDEQYF. The DNA for the CDR3 is TGTGCCAGCAGCGAGACAGGGGGCTTTTTTGACGAGCAGTACTTC.

This clonotype was picked up many times. The chain recombines TRBV2 with TRBJ2-7; the D gene is possibly TRBD1 (6 bases). The CDR3 has 15 residues. Germline V lookup: CDR1 SNHLY, CDR2 FYNNEI. The V and J ends lost 6 bases and 3 bases respectively, with 18 bases between them. The CDR3 DNA sequence: TGTGCCAGCAGACCCGGACAGCTCCGTAGCTACGAGCAGTACTTC. This translates into CASRPGQLRSYEQYF. The full variable domain, in which reference TRBV2 and TRBJ2-7 provide the parts outside the CDR3, is EPEVTQTPSHQVTQMGQEVILRCVPISNHLYFYWYRQILGQKVEFLVSFYNNEISEKSEIFDDQFSVERPDGSNFTLKIRSTKLEDSAMYFCASRPGQLRSYEQYFGPGTRLTVT.

This clonotype was detected ten times or more. The rearrangement links TRBV27 to TRBJ1-1; the match to TRBD1 covers 9 bases. Germline values: CDR1 MNHEY, CDR2 SMNVEV (reference sequence). The CDR3 totals 15 residues. V lost 4 bases and J lost 4; bases outside the gene matches: 7. In DNA form, the CDR3 reads TGTGCCAGCAGTTCTAGGACAGGGGAGCCCACTGAAGCTTTCTTT. Protein sequence: CASSSRTGEPTEAFF.